The 26 T cell receptor beta chains given below trace back to one sample, sequenced in a study of T-cell reconstitution after alpha-beta-depleted transplantation in children. Preparation of the TCRbeta library involved a method that used unique molecular identifiers. From the PCR reads, TCRdb called clonotypes with MiXCR, one entry per CDR3 protein. The sample has roughly 500,000 distinct CDR3 sequences; about 33% are singletons. Material: PBMCs from the stem cell graft donor, obtained from the stem cell graft. These receptors all stem from a human donor who donated a stem cell graft to a child with aplastic anemia.

The V and J genes are TRBV29-1 and TRBJ2-1, with 7 bases identical to TRBD2. Germline V gene data show CDR1 as SQVTM and CDR2 as ANQGSEA. The CDR3 spans 14 residues. The ends lost 1 base at V and 4 bases at J; junction bases unmatched: 4. The CDR3 sequence is CSVEAGGWYNEQFF. CDR3 sequence (DNA): TGCAGCGTTGAAGCGGGGGGTTGGTACAATGAGCAGTTCTTC.

In its sample, this clonotype was seen a few times. The rearrangement uses TRBV5-1 and TRBJ2-5; 12 nucleotides align to TRBD2. Trimming cost V 1 base and J 1 base; bases outside gene matches: 11. The CDR3 spans 19 residues. The germline CDR1 and CDR2 sequences are SGHRS and YFSETQ. CDR3 coding DNA: TGCGCCAGCAGCTTGTCCGGACTAGCGGGAATGATGCGCCAAGAGACCCAGTACTTC. Its protein product is CASSLSGLAGMMRQETQYF.

J is TRBJ2-7 and V is TRBV12-5; D is possibly TRBD2 (5 bases). This CDR3 is 13 amino acids long. V lost 5 bases to trimming and J lost 3 bases, with 11 bases between them. CDR1 and CDR2 (germline): LGHNT, FRNRAP. The CDR3 here is CASGNGLSYEQYF. The CDR3 DNA reads as TGTGCTAGTGGTAACGGACTCAGCTACGAGCAGTACTTC.

This rearrangement joins TRBV20-1 to TRBJ1-1; maybe TRBD1 (5 bases). The CDR3 loop spans 14 amino acids. Between the trimmed V and J ends, which lost 4 bases and 6 bases, there was a span of 18 bases. The V gene's germline CDR1 is DFQATT and CDR2 SNEGSKA (reference sequence). In DNA, the CDR3 is TGCAGTGCTACTTGGAGGGGAGGAGGCTCTGAAGCTTTCTTT. This translates into CSATWRGGGSEAFF.

This clonotype has just a few counts. The chain joins TRBV28 to TRBJ1-5; D is unresolved. The CDR3 is made up of 16 amino acids. Germline CDR1 and CDR2: MDHEN and SYDVKM. V lost 3 bases and J lost 1, with 13 bases in between. In DNA, the CDR3 is TGTGCCAGCAGTTTGCCGGGCCCAGGAAGCAATCAGCCCCAGCATTTT. Translation: CASSLPGPGSNQPQHF.

The chain carries TRBV6-4 and TRBJ1-5, with D maybe TRBD1 (5 bases). Germline loops: CDR1 MRHNA, CDR2 SNTAGT. This CDR3 is built from 14 residues. Trimming pared 4 bases from V and 7 bases from J, leaving 14 bases between. CDR3 loop: CASSAAAGLQPQHF. Written as DNA, the CDR3 is TGTGCCAGCAGTGCCGCGGCAGGGCTACAGCCCCAGCATTTT.

This clonotype appeared a few times. The chain links TRBV20-1 to TRBJ1-1; D uncertain. This CDR3 has 11 residues. The V gene lost 6 bases and the J gene lost 1 base, with 6 bases spanning the gap. Germline-derived CDR1 and CDR2 are DFQATT and SNEGSKA (reference sequence). In nucleotides, the CDR3 is TGCAGTGCCATAAAGAACACTGAAGCTTTCTTT. Residues: CSAIKNTEAFF.

This clonotype was recorded a few times. The gene calls are TRBV7-6 and TRBJ1-1; D may be TRBD1 (5 bases). Trimming removed 4 bases from V and 6 bases from J, with 12 bases in between. This CDR3 region has 13 residues. CDR1 SGHVS and CDR2 FNYEAQ come from the germline V gene. CDR3 residues: CASSSGGFSEAFF. CDR3 sequence (DNA): TGTGCCAGCAGCTCTGGGGGTTTTTCTGAAGCTTTCTTT.

This CDR3 is CASSFEGLLQATEAFF. CDR3 DNA: TGTGCCAGCAGCTTCGAAGGGCTCCTGCAGGCTACTGAAGCTTTCTTT. The chain recombines TRBV7-9 with TRBJ1-1, with D hard to call. Germline assignment: CDR1 SEHNR and CDR2 FQNEAQ (reference sequence). The CDR3 loop spans 16 amino acids. Trimming took off 3 bases at V and 5 bases at J, with 19 bases between the two ends. The whole variable domain, remainder taken from reference TRBV7-9 and TRBJ1-1, is DTGVSQNPRHKITKRGQNVTFRCDPISEHNRLYWYRQTLGQGPEFLTYFQNEAQLEKSRLLSDRFSAERPKGSFSTLEIQRTEQGDSAMYLCASSFEGLLQATEAFFGQGTRLTVV.

At least ten counts were recorded for this clonotype. The genes are TRBV7-8 and TRBJ1-1; possible D gene TRBD1, 5 bases. The V gene lost 7 bases and the J gene lost 0 bases, with 15 bases spanning the gap. The CDR3 is made up of 15 amino acids. CDR1 and CDR2 (germline): SGHVS, FQNEAQ. CDR3 DNA: TGTGCCAGCACCCCGTCACAGGTTATGAACACTGAAGCTTTCTTT. Its protein product is CASTPSQVMNTEAFF.

The chain employs TRBV11-3 and TRBJ1-1, with no clear D. V was pared by 5 bases and J by 4 bases, with 14 bases between. This CDR3 has 14 residues. Germline V gives CDR1 SGHNT, CDR2 YENEEA. DNA of the CDR3: TGTGCCAGCAGCCTGAGGGCGAGGGCCACTGAAGCTTTCTTT. Encoded protein: CASSLRARATEAFF. Combining the CDR3 with reference TRBV11-3 and TRBJ1-1 gives the whole variable domain EAGVVQSPRYKIIEKKQPVAFWCNPISGHNTLYWYLQNLGQGPELLIRYENEEAVDDSQLPKDRFSAERLKGVDSTLKIQPAELGDSAVYLCASSLRARATEAFFGQGTRLTVV.

This clonotype was seen more than once but under ten times. The V and J genes are TRBV6-5 and TRBJ2-4; a weak D match, TRBD2 (5 bases). Germline V gives CDR1 MNHEY, CDR2 SVGAGI. The CDR3 is made up of 17 amino acids. Trimming cost V 4 bases and J 9 bases, with 25 bases left between them. This CDR3 reads CASSSGPEEVKAGIQYF. The CDR3 region has the DNA TGTGCCAGCAGTTCCGGACCCGAGGAGGTGAAGGCTGGCATTCAGTACTTC.

This clonotype was observed a few times. The rearrangement joins TRBV27 to TRBJ1-6; 9 bases are shared with TRBD1. This CDR3 has 16 residues. CDR1 and CDR2 from the germline V gene are MNHEY and SMNVEV (reference sequence). V was pared by 4 bases and J by 7 bases, with 8 bases of the junction left unmatched. The CDR3 region is CASSSPQGALNSPLHF. CDR3 DNA sequence: TGTGCCAGCAGTTCGCCACAGGGGGCGCTGAATTCACCCCTCCACTTT.

The chain is built from TRBV20-1 and TRBJ1-1; D is ambiguous. Germline CDR1 and CDR2: DFQATT and SNEGSKA (reference sequence). CDR3 length: 15 residues. The V and J ends lost 3 bases and 0 bases respectively, with 14 bases between them. The CDR3 region is CSASRGNAVNTEAFF. Written as DNA, the CDR3 is TGCAGTGCTAGTAGAGGGAATGCGGTGAACACTGAAGCTTTCTTT.

There are a few counts of this clonotype. This chain joins TRBV7-2 and TRBJ2-3; D possibly corresponds to TRBD2 (6 bases). V lost 6 bases and J 9 bases, leaving 22 bases between the germline ends. Germline V gene data show CDR1 as SGHTA and CDR2 as FQGNSA. CDR3 length equals 15 residues. CDR3: CASSSTGAVAGTQYF. In nucleotides, the CDR3 is TGTGCCAGCAGTTCAACTGGGGCCGTGGCGGGAACGCAGTATTTT.

The V gene is TRBV9, the J gene TRBJ1-4; no reliable D call. This CDR3 is 16 amino acids long. Germline V gene lookup returns CDR1 SGDLS and CDR2 YYNGEE. Trimming removed 0 bases at V and 10 bases at J, with 19 bases between. In DNA form, the CDR3 reads TGTGCCAGCAGCGTAGAGGCCTCCGGCGGTCTGGGAAAACTGTTTTTT. It yields the protein CASSVEASGGLGKLFF.

The chain employs TRBV19 and TRBJ2-5; TRBD2 might be the D (5 bases). V was cut by 4 bases and J by 6 bases, with 9 bases left in between. The CDR3 contains 12 residues. In germline, CDR1 is LNHDA, CDR2 SQIVND (reference sequence). Written as DNA, the CDR3 is TGTGCCAGTAGTAATCGGGATCAGACCCAGTACTTC. It translates to CASSNRDQTQYF.

The chain employs TRBV28 and TRBJ1-1; D remains unclear. V shed 1 base and J shed 7 bases, with 7 bases lying between them. The CDR3 loop spans 12 amino acids. The germline gives CDR1 MDHEN, CDR2 SYDVKM. The CDR3 region has the DNA TGTGCCAGCAGTTTATATCGGGTTGAAGCTTTCTTT. Amino acids: CASSLYRVEAFF.

This clonotype was observed at least ten times. One end of the junction does not line up with germline, which may come from a read error. The chain links TRBV29-1 to TRBJ1-2; D remains ambiguous. The CDR3 contains 11 residues. CDR1 is SQVTM and CDR2 is ANQGSEA in the germline V gene. DNA of the CDR3: TGCAGCGTTGCCGGAGCTCGTGGATTACACTTC. As protein: CSVAGARGLHF.

This clonotype was detected only a few times. The chain links TRBV21-1 to TRBJ2-1; the D call TRBD2 from the table was never checked on the DNA. TRBV21-1 is designated a pseudogene. This CDR3 contains 18 residues. This chain's CDR3 is CASSKEGGRTSGSAEQFF. For the CDR3, the DNA is TGTGCCAGCAGCAAAGAGGGCGGGCGGACTAGCGGGAGTGCTGAGCAGTTCTTC.

CDR3 DNA sequence: TGTGCCTGGAGTGCAGGGTTTTGGTACGAGCAGTACTTC. Protein product: CAWSAGFWYEQYF. The V and J genes are TRBV30 and TRBJ2-7; TRBD1 is a possible D gene (5 bases). Looked up from germline, CDR1 is GTSNPN and CDR2 is SVGIG (reference sequence). V lost 1 base to trimming and J lost 4 bases, with 11 bases between them. CDR3 size: 13 residues.

The rearrangement uses TRBV20-1 and TRBJ2-3, with 14 positions matching TRBD2. The CDR3 has 18 residues. J was trimmed by 8 bases and V by 6 bases; bases with no gene match: 19. Germline loops: CDR1 DFQATT, CDR2 SNEGSKA (reference sequence). DNA for the CDR3: TGCAGTGCCCAAGGCCGAACGACTAGCGGGAGGGCCGAAGGTACGCAGTATTTT. It specifies CSAQGRTTSGRAEGTQYF.

This sequence joins TRBV6-2 or TRBV6-3 and TRBJ2-2, with a weak D call TRBD2 (6 bases). V lost 6 bases to trimming and J lost 5 bases, with 16 bases between them. The CDR3 extends over 15 amino acids. Germline values: CDR1 MNHEY, CDR2 SVGEGT. In DNA form, the CDR3 reads TGTGCCAGCAGGAATGGAGGGCGCCGTACCGGGGAGCTGTTTTTT. Protein sequence: CASRNGGRRTGELFF.

In its sample, this clonotype was seen a few times. The chain recombines TRBV10-1 with TRBJ2-2, with 8 bases that match TRBD1. Unmatched junction bases numbered 5, after V lost 3 bases and J lost 5 bases. Germline V gene data show CDR1 as WNHNN and CDR2 as SYGVQD (reference sequence). CDR3 length equals 15 residues. The CDR3 spells CASSDRGLRTGELFF. The CDR3, as DNA: TGCGCCAGCAGTGACAGGGGGCTAAGGACCGGGGAGCTGTTTTTT.

Only a few counts were recorded for this clonotype. The chain is built from TRBV6-6 and TRBJ2-1; D ambiguous. The V end lost 6 bases, the J end lost 6 bases, and 6 bases lay between the germline ends. Per germline, CDR1 MNHNY and CDR2 SVGAGI (reference sequence). There are 11 residues in the CDR3. Here the CDR3 reads CASRKANEQFF. The DNA for the CDR3 is TGTGCCAGCAGGAAAGCCAATGAGCAGTTCTTC.

This clonotype was seen a handful of times. V and J are TRBV9 and TRBJ1-1, with D unresolved. CDR3 size: 12 residues. V dropped 0 bases and J dropped 5 bases, with 5 bases sitting between them. Germline CDR1 reads SGDLS; CDR2 reads YYNGEE. The CDR3 DNA reads as TGTGCCAGCAGCGTAGGGTTTACTGAAGCTTTCTTT. It yields the protein CASSVGFTEAFF.